Below are 15 T cell receptor beta chains sequenced from a single sample in a study of blood T cell repertoires in COVID-19. The assay was immunoSEQ multiplex PCR, and TCRdb's table has in-frame clones only and misses some. The sample shows fewer than 85,000 clones, about 80% of them seen only once. Sequencing was done on a sample of peripheral blood. All receptors come from a woman aged 70-85 years with acute or convalescent COVID-19.

The genes are TRBV15 and TRBJ2-3; 9 bases map to TRBD1. V lost 4 bases and J lost 4; bases outside the gene matches: 6. This CDR3 contains 15 residues. Per germline, CDR1 LNHNV and CDR2 YYDKDF (reference sequence). Here the CDR3 reads CATSTGTGSPDTQYF. The CDR3 region has the DNA TGTGCCACCAGCACGGGGACAGGGAGTCCAGATACGCAGTATTTT.

This chain joins TRBV10-3 and TRBJ2-1, with 10 nucleotides matching TRBD2. Trimming cost V 6 bases and J 10 bases; bases outside gene matches: 3. CDR3 size: 12 residues. CDR1 is ENHRY and CDR2 is SYGVKD in the germline V gene. The CDR3 sequence is CAISSGGAEQFF. For the CDR3, the DNA is TGTGCCATCAGCAGCGGGGGGGCCGAGCAGTTCTTC.

V usage is TRBV7-9 and J usage is TRBJ1-2; 8 positions agree with TRBD1. CDR3 length: 13 amino acids. V lost 5 bases, J lost 6 bases, and 5 bases stayed unmatched. Germline-derived CDR1 and CDR2 are SEHNR and FQNEAQ (reference sequence). This CDR3 is CASSLQGANGYTF. CDR3 bases: TGTGCCAGCAGCCTCCAGGGGGCGAATGGCTACACCTTC.

CDR3: CASSLSDNRNQPQHF. CDR3 DNA sequence: TGTGCCAGCAGTTTATCGGACAATCGCAATCAGCCCCAGCATTTT. This chain connects TRBV27 to TRBJ1-5; D might be TRBD1 (5 bases). CDR1 is MNHEY and CDR2 is SMNVEV in the germline V gene (reference sequence). The CDR3 totals 15 residues. The V end was cut by 0 bases, the J end by 2 bases, with 8 bases between.

The CDR3 DNA reads TGTGCCAGCAGCCCGGCCGTTATCAGGAGCACAGATACGCAGTATTTT. It specifies CASSPAVIRSTDTQYF. The chain is built from TRBV7-2 and TRBJ2-3, with no clear D. The length of the CDR3 is 16 residues. Germline V gene sequence: CDR1 SGHTA, CDR2 FQGNSA. Trimming stripped 5 bases from V and 0 bases from J, with 15 bases between.

CDR3 in amino acids: CASSDRGIGTDTQYF. The CDR3 DNA reads TGTGCCAGCAGTGACAGGGGGATCGGCACAGATACGCAGTATTTT. The rearrangement uses TRBV2 and TRBJ2-3; 7 positions agree with TRBD1. V lost 3 bases and J lost 1; bases outside the gene matches: 4. Germline assignment: CDR1 SNHLY and CDR2 FYNNEI. The CDR3 sequence is 15 residues long.

The chain links TRBV7-2 to TRBJ2-5; 9 nucleotides align to TRBD2. J was trimmed by 2 bases and V by 1 base; bases with no gene match: 11. CDR1 SGHTA and CDR2 FQGNSA come from the germline V gene. This CDR3 region has 18 residues. The CDR3 is CASSLGPAGGETQETQYF. The DNA for the CDR3 is TGTGCCAGCAGCTTAGGGCCAGCGGGGGGCGAGACGCAAGAGACCCAGTACTTC.

V and J are TRBV7-8 and TRBJ2-1, with no clear D. V was cut by 1 base and J by 4 bases, with 17 bases left in between. The CDR3 extends over 17 amino acids. Germline V gene sequence: CDR1 SGHVS, CDR2 FQNEAQ. CDR3: CASSLGTAVLTYNEQFF. The DNA for the CDR3 is TGTGCCAGCAGCTTAGGTACGGCGGTACTTACTTACAATGAGCAGTTCTTC. The full variable domain, its missing parts supplied by reference TRBV7-8 and TRBJ2-1, is GAGVSQSPRYKVAKRGQDVALRCDPISGHVSLFWYQQALGQGPEFLTYFQNEAQLDKSGLPSDRFFAERPEGSVSTLKIQRTQQEDSAVYLCASSLGTAVLTYNEQFFGPGTRLTVL.

The chain has TRBV28 and TRBJ1-2, with 9 bases aligning to TRBD1. The trim removed 7 bases at V and 2 bases at J, leaving 2 bases unmatched. The CDR3 is 13 amino acids. Per germline, CDR1 MDHEN and CDR2 SYDVKM. CDR3 bases: TGTGCCAGCATTGGGACAGGGAACTATGGCTACACCTTC. This sequence encodes CASIGTGNYGYTF.

This clone was found once. V gene TRBV7-6 combines with J gene TRBJ2-5; 7 bases fit TRBD2. Germline V gene lookup returns CDR1 SGHVS and CDR2 FNYEAQ. The CDR3 has 14 residues. J lost 1 base, V lost 2 bases, and 1 base had no gene match. The CDR3 is CASSLTSAQETQYF. CDR3 DNA sequence: TGTGCCAGCAGCTTAACTAGCGCCCAAGAGACCCAGTACTTC.

The genes are TRBV27 and TRBJ1-1; TRBD1 might be the D (5 bases). Between the trimmed V and J ends, which lost 5 bases and 6 bases, there was a span of 10 bases. Germline V gene sequence: CDR1 MNHEY, CDR2 SMNVEV (reference sequence). This CDR3 is built from 12 residues. The CDR3, as DNA: TGTGCCAGCAGTAACTTAGGGGCTGAAGCTTTCTTT. Its protein product is CASSNLGAEAFF.

This clone has ten or more counts. The V gene is TRBV4-1, the J gene TRBJ1-2, with TRBD1 matching 8 bases. CDR1 and CDR2 from the germline V gene are MGHRA and YSYEKL. After removal of 2 bases from V and 4 bases from J, the junction contained 6 bases not matched to a gene. The CDR3 is 15 amino acids. In nucleotides, the CDR3 is TGCGCCAGCAGCCAACCCGGACAGGGCACCTATGGCTACACCTTC. The encoded protein is CASSQPGQGTYGYTF.

This rearrangement joins TRBV5-8 to TRBJ2-3; TRBD2 matches at 9 bases. V gave up 0 bases and J gave up 3 bases; unmatched junction bases: 5. This CDR3 is 16 amino acids long. Germline values: CDR1 SGHTS, CDR2 YDEGEE. CDR3: CASSLGSGSKTDTQYF. CDR3 DNA sequence: TGTGCCAGCAGCTTGGGTAGCGGGAGTAAGACAGATACGCAGTATTTT.

The chain joins TRBV5-5 to TRBJ2-3; possibly TRBD1 or TRBD2 for D (5 bases each). V shed 4 bases and J shed 5 bases, with 14 bases lying between them. The germline gives CDR1 SGHKS, CDR2 YYEKEE (reference sequence). There are 14 residues in the CDR3. The CDR3 DNA reads TGTGCCAGCAGCATGGGACCGGCGGGAGATACGCAGTATTTT. Amino acid sequence: CASSMGPAGDTQYF.

This clone was detected only a few times. The chain has TRBV9 and TRBJ2-3; a weak D match, TRBD1 (6 bases). The CDR3 sequence is 15 residues long. Looked up from germline, CDR1 is SGDLS and CDR2 is YYNGEE. The V and J ends lost 3 bases and 6 bases respectively, with 17 bases between them. The CDR3 is CASSEGGSRSDTQYF. The CDR3 DNA reads as TGTGCCAGCAGCGAAGGGGGAAGTCGCTCGGATACGCAGTATTTT.